One sample yielded the 14 T cell receptor beta chains listed below, sequenced in a study of cytomegalovirus exposure and HLA in healthy donors. Clones were read by immunoSEQ multiplex PCR, and TCRdb kept only the in-frame ones, dropping some. The sample contains fewer than 85,000 clones, 94% of which appear only once. What was sequenced was PBMCs. The source of these receptors is a woman between 18 and 29 years old in good health and CMV-seronegative.

V gene TRBV5-1 combines with J gene TRBJ2-7; D unclear. Germline lookup yields CDR1 SGHRS and CDR2 YFSETQ. The CDR3 consists of 12 residues. Between the trimmed V and J ends, which lost 4 bases and 0 bases, there was a span of 5 bases. CDR3 residues: CASSLPSYEQYF. DNA of the CDR3: TGCGCCAGCAGCCTCCCCTCCTACGAGCAGTACTTC.

This chain connects TRBV28 to TRBJ2-1; 12 bases match TRBD2. The V gene end was trimmed by 6 bases and the J gene end by 4 bases; junction bases not matched to a gene: 13. The CDR3 loop spans 18 amino acids. Germline CDR1 is MDHEN and CDR2 is SYDVKM. The CDR3: CASSPASGGASIYNEQFF. CDR3 nucleotide sequence: TGTGCCAGCAGCCCGGCTAGCGGGGGGGCCTCAATTTACAATGAGCAGTTCTTC.

V and J are TRBV7-3 and TRBJ2-5; TRBD2 might be the D (5 bases). V dropped 5 bases and J dropped 5 bases, with 18 bases sitting between them. Germline V lookup: CDR1 SGHTA, CDR2 FQGTGA. This CDR3 region has 15 residues. The CDR3, as DNA: TGTGCCAGCAGCCCAGAGGGTAGTATTTGGGAGACCCAGTACTTC. Encoded protein: CASSPEGSIWETQYF. Supplemented by reference TRBV7-3 and TRBJ2-5, the full variable domain reads GAGVSQTPSNKVTEKGKYVELRCDPISGHTALYWYRQSLGQGPEFLIYFQGTGAADDSGLPNDRFFAVRPEGSVSTLKIQRTERGDSAVYLCASSPEGSIWETQYFGPGTRLLVL.

The chain couples TRBV5-1 to TRBJ1-6, with a possible D match to TRBD1 (6 bases). This CDR3 is built from 15 residues. Trimming took 5 bases from V and 6 from J, leaving 15 bases between them. The germline V gene has CDR1 SGHRS and CDR2 YFSETQ. The CDR3 bases are TGCGCCAGCAGTGATAGACAGGCGATTAATTCACCCCTCCACTTT. Its protein is CASSDRQAINSPLHF.

The rearrangement links TRBV5-5 to TRBJ2-7, with 7 bases fitting TRBD2. The germline V gene has CDR1 SGHKS and CDR2 YYEKEE (reference sequence). The V and J ends lost 3 bases and 1 base, in that order; junction bases with no gene match: 7. The CDR3 is 15 residues long. The CDR3 here is CASSWGEGNSYEQYF. As DNA, the CDR3 is TGTGCCAGCAGCTGGGGGGAGGGAAATTCCTACGAGCAGTACTTC.

This clone was recorded a few times. The V and J genes are TRBV9 and TRBJ1-1; tentatively, D is TRBD1 (6 bases). The ends were cut back, 0 bases at V and 5 bases at J, with 11 bases in the middle. Germline lookup yields CDR1 SGDLS and CDR2 YYNGEE. The CDR3 is made up of 14 amino acids. Here the CDR3 reads CASSVDLTGTEAFF. CDR3 DNA: TGTGCCAGCAGCGTAGACCTTACAGGGACTGAAGCTTTCTTT.

The count of this clone is one. The V gene is TRBV7-8, the J gene TRBJ2-7; D gene unclear. V lost 1 base and J lost 0, with 13 bases in between. This CDR3 spans 16 amino acids. Per germline, CDR1 SGHVS and CDR2 FQNEAQ. CDR3 DNA sequence: TGTGCCAGCAGCTTAGTTTCTCGACTGAGCTCCTACGAGCAGTACTTC. Its translation: CASSLVSRLSSYEQYF.

This clone came up once. The chain combines TRBV7-9 with TRBJ2-1, with TRBD2 matching 9 bases. Germline V gene sequence: CDR1 SEHNR, CDR2 FQNEAQ (reference sequence). The CDR3 contains 16 residues. The V segment lost 3 bases and the J segment 3 bases; nucleotides outside the gene matches: 6. CDR3 sequence reads: CASSFSGGKFYNEQFF. Here the CDR3 DNA reads TGTGCCAGCAGCTTTAGCGGGGGTAAATTCTACAATGAGCAGTTCTTC.

The chain uses TRBV11-1 and TRBJ1-1; D unclear. This CDR3 has 14 amino acids. CDR1 is SGHAT, CDR2 FQDESV, per germline (reference sequence). V was clipped by 1 base and J by 11 bases, with 17 bases between them. CDR3 in amino acids: CASSLGGSDLGAFF. CDR3 nucleotide sequence: TGTGCCAGCAGCTTAGGAGGCAGCGACCTAGGCGCTTTCTTT.

V usage is TRBV5-6 and J usage is TRBJ2-7; TRBD2 is a possible D gene (7 bases). From germline, CDR1 is SGHDT and CDR2 YYEEEE. The CDR3 runs 15 residues. The V gene lost 5 bases and the J gene lost 1 base, with 16 bases spanning the gap. CDR3 sequence reads: CASSPPRGPSYEQYF. The CDR3 coding sequence is TGTGCCAGCAGTCCCCCGCGGGGGCCGTCCTACGAGCAGTACTTC.

This clone was seen just once. The chain is built from TRBV4-3 and TRBJ2-5; 9 bases line up with TRBD2. V lost 0 bases to trimming and J lost 5 bases; unmatched junction nucleotides: 10. The germline V gene encodes CDR1 LGHNA and CDR2 YSLEER. There are 17 residues in the CDR3. The CDR3 bases are TGCGCCAGCAGCCAAGAAGGCGGGGGGGCCCCCCGGGAGACCCAGTACTTC. Translated, it gives CASSQEGGGAPRETQYF.

This clone was seen a single time. The V gene is TRBV7-9, the J gene TRBJ2-2; no clear D gene. The germline V gene has CDR1 SEHNR and CDR2 FQNEAQ (reference sequence). Trimming shortened V by 5 bases and J by 4 bases, and 14 bases separated the two germline ends. The CDR3 spans 15 residues. The CDR3 DNA reads as TGTGCCAGCAGCCCTATCCGGGTTGGCACCGGGGAGCTGTTTTTT. This gives the protein CASSPIRVGTGELFF.

This clone is a singleton in its sample. This chain's CDR3 is CASSEIVTLRNEQFF. The CDR3 DNA follows: TGTGCCAGCAGTGAAATAGTGACTCTGCGGAATGAGCAGTTCTTC. J is TRBJ2-1 and V is TRBV2; no reliable D call. The V gene's germline CDR1 is SNHLY and CDR2 FYNNEI. Trimming left V 2 bases short and J 7 bases short, with 15 bases between. The CDR3 runs 15 residues.

This clone turned up a few times. This sequence joins TRBV27 and TRBJ2-5, with 8 bases aligning to TRBD2. This CDR3 is 18 amino acids long. Germline V CDR1 and CDR2: MNHEY, SMNVEV (reference sequence). Germline trimming cut 4 bases from V and 5 bases from J; bases unmatched to any gene: 18. The CDR3 nucleotides read TGTGCCAGCAGTTCTTGGCGGGTCTCCGGGAGGGAGCAGGAGACCCAGTACTTC. Encoded protein: CASSSWRVSGREQETQYF.